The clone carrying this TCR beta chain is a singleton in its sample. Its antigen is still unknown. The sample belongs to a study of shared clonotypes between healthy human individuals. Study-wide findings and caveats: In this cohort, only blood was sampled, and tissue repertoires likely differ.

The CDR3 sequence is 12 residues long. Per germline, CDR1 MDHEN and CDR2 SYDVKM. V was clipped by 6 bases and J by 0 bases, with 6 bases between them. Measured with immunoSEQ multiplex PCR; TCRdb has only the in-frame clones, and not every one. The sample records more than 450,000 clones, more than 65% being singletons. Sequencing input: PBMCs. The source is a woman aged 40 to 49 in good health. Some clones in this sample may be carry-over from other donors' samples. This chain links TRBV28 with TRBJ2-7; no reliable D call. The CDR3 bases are TGTGCCAGCAGGCCAAGCTCCTACGAGCAGTACTTC. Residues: CASRPSSYEQYF.